These T cell receptor beta chains were read from a single sample in a study of blood T cells in healthy people across ages. TCRdb analysed the 5' RACE reads with MiXCR anew, one entry per CDR3 protein. The sample consists of about 1,500,000 distinct CDR3 sequences, around two fifths of them appearing once. The specimen was blood. The receptors stem from a young woman in good health. Both conserved end residues are part of each CDR3. The order of the fields is J gene, clone size, V gene, D gene, CDR3 DNA, CDR3 protein. The D gene is left open where the match is weak. A row's size may be missing; if present it is once, few, many or a size class.

j_call: TRBJ1-1; clone_size: -; v_call: TRBV10-2; d_call: TRBD1; cdr3_nt: TGCGCCAGCAAGACAGGGAGCACTGAAGCTTTCTTT; cdr3_aa: CASKTGSTEAFF
j_call: TRBJ1-4; clone_size: -; v_call: TRBV28; d_call: TRBD1; cdr3_nt: TGTGCCAGCAGTACCAATACAGGGGCCACTCGGGGGAAACTGTTTTTT; cdr3_aa: CASSTNTGATRGKLFF
j_call: TRBJ2-1; clone_size: once; v_call: TRBV7-9; d_call: -; cdr3_nt: TGTGCCAGCAGCTTAGGGGGGTTCCAGAGTGATGAGCAGTTCTTC; cdr3_aa: CASSLGGFQSDEQFF
j_call: TRBJ2-5; clone_size: once; v_call: TRBV11-2; d_call: -; cdr3_nt: TGTGCCAGCAGCTTACCAAAGGTTGGGGAGCAGTACTTC; cdr3_aa: CASSLPKVGEQYF
j_call: TRBJ2-7; clone_size: -; v_call: TRBV3-1; d_call: TRBD1; cdr3_nt: TGTGCCAGCAGCCAACGACAGGGGGACGAGCAGTACTTC; cdr3_aa: CASSQRQGDEQYF
j_call: TRBJ2-1; clone_size: few; v_call: TRBV12-3/TRBV12-4; d_call: TRBD2; cdr3_nt: TGTGCCAGCAGAATGGGGACTAGCGGATACAATGAGCAGTTCTTC; cdr3_aa: CASRMGTSGYNEQFF
j_call: TRBJ2-7; clone_size: -; v_call: TRBV20-1; d_call: TRBD1; cdr3_nt: TGCAGTGCTAGAACCGGGACAGCTTACGAGCAGTACTTC; cdr3_aa: CSARTGTAYEQYF
j_call: TRBJ1-1; clone_size: once; v_call: TRBV6-6; d_call: -; cdr3_nt: TGTGCCAGCATTTGGGGCAGGGACTATAGTGAAGCTTTCTTT; cdr3_aa: CASIWGRDYSEAFF
j_call: TRBJ1-5; clone_size: -; v_call: TRBV12-3/TRBV12-4; d_call: -; cdr3_nt: TGTGCCAGCAGTATCTACAGGGAGGGTGGATCAGGTCAGCCCCAGCATTTT; cdr3_aa: CASSIYREGGSGQPQHF
j_call: TRBJ1-2; clone_size: -; v_call: TRBV7-6; d_call: -; cdr3_nt: TGTGCCAGCAGCCGACGACGGGGAGATGGTGGCTACACCTTC; cdr3_aa: CASSRRRGDGGYTF
j_call: TRBJ2-1; clone_size: few; v_call: TRBV7-8; d_call: -; cdr3_nt: TGTGCCAGCAGCTTATCGATGGGACAAGGCAATGAGCAGTTCTTC; cdr3_aa: CASSLSMGQGNEQFF
j_call: TRBJ2-1; clone_size: few; v_call: TRBV7-9; d_call: TRBD2; cdr3_nt: TGTGCCAGCAGCTCGACTAGCGGACAGTACAATGAGCAGTTCTTC; cdr3_aa: CASSSTSGQYNEQFF